The 14 T cell receptor beta chains below were found in one sample sequenced in a study of T cells in Graves' hyperthyroidism and ophthalmopathy. TCR beta CDR3 regions were amplified from RNA. First-round RT-PCR targeting the TCR CDR3 was performed with the HTBI primer set. TCRdb re-derived calls from the multiplex PCR reads in MiXCR, one entry per CDR3 protein. The repertoire holds around 700,000 distinct CDR3 sequences, around 20% seen once, with over 15% in the top ten. Material: blood. These receptors originate from a woman in her fifties or sixties with Graves' hyperthyroidism that later progressed to Graves' ophthalmopathy.

This clonotype appeared a few times. The V and J genes are TRBV7-9 and TRBJ1-6, with D tentatively TRBD1 (5 bases). The CDR3 sequence is 14 residues long. Germline CDR1 is SEHNR and CDR2 is FQNEAQ (reference sequence). The V end lost 5 bases, the J end lost 9 bases, and 14 bases lay between the germline ends. The CDR3 spells CASSETQGVSPLHF. CDR3 coding DNA: TGTGCCAGCAGCGAGACCCAGGGAGTTTCACCCCTCCACTTT.

Written as DNA, the CDR3 is TGCAGTGCGTACAAGGGGACTAGACAAGAGACCCAGTACTTC. Its protein is CSAYKGTRQETQYF. This chain connects TRBV20-1 to TRBJ2-5, with 8 bases identical to TRBD2. The CDR3 loop spans 14 amino acids. CDR1 is DFQATT and CDR2 is SNEGSKA in the germline V gene (reference sequence). Trimming cost V 6 bases and J 2 bases; bases outside gene matches: 8.

This clonotype was counted many times. The chain recombines TRBV11-2 with TRBJ2-5, with D possibly TRBD1 on 6 matching bases. V was pared by 1 base and J by 1 base, with 7 bases between. Germline CDR1 and CDR2: SGHAT and FQNNGV. CDR3 length equals 14 residues. Here the CDR3 reads CASSLVRGQETQYF. The CDR3 bases are TGTGCCAGCAGCTTAGTCAGGGGCCAAGAGACCCAGTACTTC.

This chain joins TRBV28 and TRBJ2-7, with 8 nucleotides matching TRBD2. CDR1 and CDR2 (germline): MDHEN, SYDVKM. Trimming removed 10 bases from V and 0 bases from J; junction bases left unmatched: 8. The CDR3 is made up of 14 amino acids. Written as DNA, the CDR3 is TGTGCCATCAGGCGGGGGGTAAACTCCTACGAGCAGTACTTC. Translated, it gives CAIRRGVNSYEQYF.

As concerns this clonotype: Since a much larger clone is just one base distant, this may be a read error. This sequence joins TRBV18 and TRBJ2-7; tentatively, D is TRBD2 (6 bases). Germline CDR1 reads KGHSH; CDR2 reads LQKENI. CDR3 size: 16 residues. V was shortened by 3 bases and J by 2 bases, with 17 bases between the two germline ends. The CDR3 nucleotides are TGTGCCAGCTCACCTTCTGACAGCCGGGAGACCTACGAGCAGTACTTC. Translation gives CASSPSDSRETYEQYF. The full variable domain, in which reference TRBV18 and TRBJ2-7 provide the parts outside the CDR3, is NAGVMQNPRHLVRRRGQEARLRCSPMKGHSHVYWYRQLPEEGLKFMVYLQKENIIDESGMPKERFSAEFPKEGPSILRIQQVVRGDSAAYFCASSPSDSRETYEQYFGPGTRLTVT.

The gene calls are TRBV12-3 or TRBV12-4 and TRBJ1-3; the D is unclear. The CDR3 is made up of 15 amino acids. With 8 bases removed from V and 0 bases from J, the gap between germline ends came to 14 bases. The CDR3 loop is CASGEDGFSGNTIYF. The CDR3 DNA reads TGTGCCAGCGGGGAAGACGGATTCTCTGGAAACACCATATATTTT.

This clonotype was picked up a small number of times. This chain connects TRBV20-1 to TRBJ1-2; possible D gene TRBD1, 5 bases. Germline values: CDR1 DFQATT, CDR2 SNEGSKA (reference sequence). The CDR3 consists of 14 residues. V lost 3 bases and J lost 14, with 25 bases in between. CDR3 in amino acids: CSASPSGTPLSWTF. In nucleotides, the CDR3 is TGCAGTGCTAGTCCGTCCGGGACGCCGCTATCCTGGACCTTC.

In this sample, this clonotype turned up a few times. The chain employs TRBV7-9 and TRBJ1-2; D gene unclear. With 5 bases removed from V and 1 base from J, the gap between germline ends came to 5 bases. The CDR3 spans 12 residues. Germline V CDR1 and CDR2: SEHNR, FQNEAQ (reference sequence). The CDR3 DNA reads as TGTGCCAGCAGCATTGATAACTATGGCTACACCTTC. It specifies CASSIDNYGYTF.

In this sample, this clonotype turned up a few times. The chain uses TRBV5-1 and TRBJ2-2; TRBD2 might be the D (6 bases). The CDR3 length is 14 residues. Germline V gene data show CDR1 as SGHRS and CDR2 as YFSETQ. The V and J ends lost 6 bases and 4 bases respectively, with 13 bases between them. In DNA form, the CDR3 reads TGCGCCAGCACCTCCCCGCGGGGCACCGGGGAGCTGTTTTTT. Translating it yields CASTSPRGTGELFF.

This clonotype was recorded at least ten times. The chain is built from TRBV7-3 and TRBJ2-1, with D possibly TRBD2 on 6 matching bases. The CDR3 totals 15 residues. V was clipped by 2 bases and J by 3 bases, with 11 bases between them. Per germline, CDR1 SGHTA and CDR2 FQGTGA. CDR3 sequence reads: CASSLGVGGYNEQFF. The CDR3 DNA sequence: TGTGCCAGCAGCTTAGGGGTGGGGGGCTACAATGAGCAGTTCTTC. Drawing the rest from reference TRBV7-3 and TRBJ2-1, the complete variable domain is GAGVSQTPSNKVTEKGKYVELRCDPISGHTALYWYRQSLGQGPEFLIYFQGTGAADDSGLPNDRFFAVRPEGSVSTLKIQRTERGDSAVYLCASSLGVGGYNEQFFGPGTRLTVL.

CDR3 region: CSARARGVNTEAFF. The CDR3 region has the DNA TGCAGTGCTAGAGCTCGGGGGGTGAACACTGAAGCTTTCTTT. This sequence joins TRBV20-1 and TRBJ1-1; the D gene is possibly TRBD1 (5 bases). CDR1 is DFQATT, CDR2 SNEGSKA, per germline (reference sequence). The germline V and J ends were trimmed by 1 base and 0 bases, with 9 bases remaining between them. The CDR3 is 14 residues long.

J is TRBJ2-7 and V is TRBV5-4; D not resolved. This CDR3 has 12 amino acids. Germline V CDR1 and CDR2: SGHNT, YYREEE (reference sequence). The V and J ends lost 0 bases and 5 bases respectively, with 6 bases between them. CDR3 coding DNA: TGTGCCAGCAGCTTGGGGCCCAACGAGCAGTACTTC. This encodes CASSLGPNEQYF. The full variable domain, completed using reference TRBV5-4 and TRBJ2-7, is ETGVTQSPTHLIKTRGQQVTLRCSSQSGHNTVSWYQQALGQGPQFIFQYYREEENGRGNFPPRFSGLQFPNYSSELNVNALELDDSALYLCASSLGPNEQYFGPGTRLTVT.

This clonotype was detected many times. The V call is TRBV20-1, the J call TRBJ2-7; either TRBD1 or TRBD2 may fit D (5 bases each). From germline, CDR1 is DFQATT and CDR2 SNEGSKA (reference sequence). CDR3 length: 15 residues. The ends were cut back, 3 bases at V and 2 bases at J, with 17 bases in the middle. The chain's CDR3 is CSARVTARGTYEQYF. DNA for the CDR3: TGCAGTGCTAGGGTAACAGCTCGGGGCACCTACGAGCAGTACTTC.

The chain couples TRBV15 to TRBJ1-1; possibly TRBD1 for D (5 bases). Trimming stripped 6 bases from V and 0 bases from J, with 14 bases between. The V gene's germline CDR1 is LNHNV and CDR2 YYDKDF (reference sequence). The CDR3 contains 15 residues. The CDR3 DNA sequence: TGTGCCACCAGTTCGGGGCAGGGATTGAACACTGAAGCTTTCTTT. Translated: CATSSGQGLNTEAFF.